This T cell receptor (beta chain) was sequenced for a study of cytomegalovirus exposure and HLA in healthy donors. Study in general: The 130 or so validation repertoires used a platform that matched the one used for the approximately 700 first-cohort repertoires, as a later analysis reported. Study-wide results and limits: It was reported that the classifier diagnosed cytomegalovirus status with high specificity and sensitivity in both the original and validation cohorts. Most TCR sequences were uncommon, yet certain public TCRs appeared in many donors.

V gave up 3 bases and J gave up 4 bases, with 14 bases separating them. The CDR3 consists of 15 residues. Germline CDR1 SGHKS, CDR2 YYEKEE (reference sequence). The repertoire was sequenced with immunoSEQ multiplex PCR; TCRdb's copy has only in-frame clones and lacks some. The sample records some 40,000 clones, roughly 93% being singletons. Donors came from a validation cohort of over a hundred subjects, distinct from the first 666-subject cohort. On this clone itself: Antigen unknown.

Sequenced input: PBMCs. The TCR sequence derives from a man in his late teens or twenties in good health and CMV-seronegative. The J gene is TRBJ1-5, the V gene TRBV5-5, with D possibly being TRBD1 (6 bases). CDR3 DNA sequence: TGTGCCAGCAGCTCCCAACAGGGTAGGAATCAGCCCCAGCATTTT. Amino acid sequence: CASSSQQGRNQPQHF.